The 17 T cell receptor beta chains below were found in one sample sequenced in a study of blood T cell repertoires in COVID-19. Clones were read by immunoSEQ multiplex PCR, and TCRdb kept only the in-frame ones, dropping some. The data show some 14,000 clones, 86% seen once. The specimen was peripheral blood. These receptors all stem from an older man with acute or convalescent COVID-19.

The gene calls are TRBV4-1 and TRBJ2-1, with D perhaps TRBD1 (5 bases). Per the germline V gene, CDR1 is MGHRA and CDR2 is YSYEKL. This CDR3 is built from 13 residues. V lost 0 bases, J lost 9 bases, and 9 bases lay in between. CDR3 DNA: TGCGCCAGCAGCCAAGACCAGGGATTTGAGCAGTTCTTC. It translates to CASSQDQGFEQFF.

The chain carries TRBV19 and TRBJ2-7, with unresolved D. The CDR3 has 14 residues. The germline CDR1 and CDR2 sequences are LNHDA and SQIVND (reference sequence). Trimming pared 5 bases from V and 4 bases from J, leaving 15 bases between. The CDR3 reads CASSPRVTGYEQYF. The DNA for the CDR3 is TGTGCCAGTAGTCCCCGAGTGACTGGATACGAGCAGTACTTC.

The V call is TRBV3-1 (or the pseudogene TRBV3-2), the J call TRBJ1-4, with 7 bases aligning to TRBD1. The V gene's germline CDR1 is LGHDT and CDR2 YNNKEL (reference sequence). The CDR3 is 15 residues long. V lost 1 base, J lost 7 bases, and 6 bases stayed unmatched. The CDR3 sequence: CASSQGQGPTEKLFF. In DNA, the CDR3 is TGTGCCAGCAGCCAAGGACAGGGCCCTACTGAAAAACTGTTTTTT.

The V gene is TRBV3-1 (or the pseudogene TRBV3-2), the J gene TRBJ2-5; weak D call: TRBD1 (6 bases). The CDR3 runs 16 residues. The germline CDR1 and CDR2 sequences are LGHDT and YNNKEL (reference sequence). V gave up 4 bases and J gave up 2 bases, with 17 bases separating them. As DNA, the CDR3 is TGTGCCAGCAGCCCCCTGCTCGGACAGACACAAGAGACCCAGTACTTC. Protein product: CASSPLLGQTQETQYF.

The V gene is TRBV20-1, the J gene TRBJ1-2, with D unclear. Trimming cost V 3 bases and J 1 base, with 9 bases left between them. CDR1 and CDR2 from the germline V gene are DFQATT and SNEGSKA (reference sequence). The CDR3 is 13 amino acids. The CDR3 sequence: CSASFRDNYGYTF. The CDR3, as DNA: TGCAGTGCTAGTTTTCGGGATAACTATGGCTACACCTTC.

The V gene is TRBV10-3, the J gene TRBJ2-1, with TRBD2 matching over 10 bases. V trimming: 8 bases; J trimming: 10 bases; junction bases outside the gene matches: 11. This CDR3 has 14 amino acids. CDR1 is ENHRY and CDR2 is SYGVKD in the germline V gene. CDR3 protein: CAIGASGGPSEQFF. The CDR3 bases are TGTGCCATCGGAGCTAGCGGGGGCCCTTCGGAGCAGTTCTTC.

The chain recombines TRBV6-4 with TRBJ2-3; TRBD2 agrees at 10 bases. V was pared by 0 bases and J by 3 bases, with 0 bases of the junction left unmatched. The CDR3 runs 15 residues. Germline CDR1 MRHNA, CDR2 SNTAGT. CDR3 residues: CASSDSSGRTDTQYF. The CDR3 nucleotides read TGTGCCAGCAGTGACTCTAGCGGGAGGACAGATACGCAGTATTTT.

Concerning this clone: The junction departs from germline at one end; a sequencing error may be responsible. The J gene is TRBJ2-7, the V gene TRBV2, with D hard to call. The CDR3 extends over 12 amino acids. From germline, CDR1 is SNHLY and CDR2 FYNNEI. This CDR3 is CASTTDGQFLNF. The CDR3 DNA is TGTGCCAGCACCACCGATGGCCAGTTCTTGAACTTC.

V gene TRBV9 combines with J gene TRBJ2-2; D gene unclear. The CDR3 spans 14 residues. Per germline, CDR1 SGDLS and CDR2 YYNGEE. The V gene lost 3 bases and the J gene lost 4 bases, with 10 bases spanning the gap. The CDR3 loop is CASSAGPGTGELFF. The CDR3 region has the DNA TGTGCCAGCAGCGCCGGCCCAGGCACCGGGGAGCTGTTTTTT.

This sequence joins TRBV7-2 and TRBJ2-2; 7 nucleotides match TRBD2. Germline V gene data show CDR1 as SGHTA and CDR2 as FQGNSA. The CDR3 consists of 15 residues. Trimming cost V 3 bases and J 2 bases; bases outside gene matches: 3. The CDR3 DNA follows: TGTGCCAGCAGCTTCATAGCGGGTAACACCGGGGAGCTGTTTTTT. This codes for CASSFIAGNTGELFF. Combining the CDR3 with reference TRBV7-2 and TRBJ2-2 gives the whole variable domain GAGVSQSPSNKVTEKGKDVELRCDPISGHTALYWYRQSLGQGLEFLIYFQGNSAPDKSGLPSDRFSAERTGGSVSTLTIQRTQQEDSAVYLCASSFIAGNTGELFFGEGSRLTVL.

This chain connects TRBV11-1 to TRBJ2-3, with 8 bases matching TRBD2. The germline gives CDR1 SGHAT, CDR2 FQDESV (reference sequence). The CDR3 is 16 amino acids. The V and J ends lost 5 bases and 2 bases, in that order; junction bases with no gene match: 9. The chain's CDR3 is CASSLGVAGTTDTQYF. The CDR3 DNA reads TGTGCCAGCAGCCTGGGGGTAGCGGGAACCACAGATACGCAGTATTTT.

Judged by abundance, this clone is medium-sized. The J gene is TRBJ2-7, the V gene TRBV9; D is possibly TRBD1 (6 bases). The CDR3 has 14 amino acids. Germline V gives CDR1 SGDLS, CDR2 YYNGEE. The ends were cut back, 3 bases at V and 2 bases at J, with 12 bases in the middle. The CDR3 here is CASSGHREPYEQYF. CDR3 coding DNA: TGTGCCAGCAGCGGTCACAGGGAACCCTACGAGCAGTACTTC. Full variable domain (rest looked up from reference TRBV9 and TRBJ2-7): DSGVTQTPKHLITATGQRVTLRCSPRSGDLSVYWYQQSLDQGLQFLIQYYNGEERAKGNILERFSAQQFPDLHSELNLSSLELGDSALYFCASSGHREPYEQYFGPGTRLTVT.

Here the CDR3 reads CASSLGQGAYEQYF. CDR3 in DNA: TGTGCCAGCAGCTTAGGGCAGGGGGCCTACGAGCAGTACTTC. This chain uses TRBV7-3 with TRBJ2-7; 7 nucleotides match TRBD1. The CDR3 is 14 residues long. Germline CDR1 reads SGHTA; CDR2 reads FQGTGA. The V segment lost 2 bases and the J segment 2 bases; nucleotides outside the gene matches: 3.

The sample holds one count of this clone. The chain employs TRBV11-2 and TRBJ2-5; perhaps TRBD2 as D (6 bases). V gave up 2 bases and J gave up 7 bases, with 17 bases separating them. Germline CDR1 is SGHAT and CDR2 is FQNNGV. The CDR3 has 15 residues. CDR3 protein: CASSLIAGPAGTQYF. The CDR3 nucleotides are TGTGCCAGCAGCTTAATTGCGGGGCCCGCAGGGACCCAGTACTTC.

CDR3 in amino acids: CASSVRQDNTEAFF. As DNA, the CDR3 is TGTGCCAGCAGCGTAAGACAGGACAACACTGAAGCTTTCTTT. The V and J genes are TRBV9 and TRBJ1-1; the D gene is possibly TRBD1 (6 bases). Trimming cost V 1 base and J 2 bases, with 9 bases left between them. The CDR3 length is 14 residues. Germline values: CDR1 SGDLS, CDR2 YYNGEE.

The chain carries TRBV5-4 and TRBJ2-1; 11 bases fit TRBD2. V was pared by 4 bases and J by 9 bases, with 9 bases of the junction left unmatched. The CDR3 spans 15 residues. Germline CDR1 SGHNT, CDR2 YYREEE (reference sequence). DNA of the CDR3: TGTGCCAGCAGCATAAATAGCGGGAGGGCCGGTGAGCAGTTCTTC. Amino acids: CASSINSGRAGEQFF.

Here the CDR3 DNA reads TGTGCCAGCTCACCACCGACTAGCGGCACCAATGAGCAGTTCTTC. This codes for CASSPPTSGTNEQFF. The rearrangement uses TRBV18 and TRBJ2-1, with 9 positions matching TRBD2. Germline CDR1 reads KGHSH; CDR2 reads LQKENI. The CDR3 is 15 amino acids. V trimming: 0 bases; J trimming: 6 bases; junction bases outside the gene matches: 3.